Shown below are 9 T cell receptor beta chains from a single sample sequenced in a study of OX40 agonist ivuxolimab in advanced cancers. This table comes from immunoSEQ multiplex PCR, and its TCRdb copy is limited to in-frame clones, with some not included. The table lists 25,000 to 30,000 clones, roughly 85% of them singletons. The specimen comprised CD4+ or CD8+ T cells sorted from blood, sampled in a trial of the OX40 agonist ivuxolimab. These receptors all stem from an adult with an advanced solid tumor such as melanoma, head and neck, liver or kidney cancer.

The rearrangement links TRBV9 to TRBJ2-5, with D tentatively TRBD2 (6 bases). The germline gives CDR1 SGDLS, CDR2 YYNGEE. V was shortened by 0 bases and J by 3 bases, with 9 bases between the two germline ends. CDR3 length: 14 amino acids. This chain's CDR3 is CASSVAAGKETQYF. In nucleotides, the CDR3 is TGTGCCAGCAGCGTAGCGGCGGGGAAAGAGACCCAGTACTTC. Filled out from reference TRBV9 and TRBJ2-5, the complete variable domain reads DSGVTQTPKHLITATGQRVTLRCSPRSGDLSVYWYQQSLDQGLQFLIQYYNGEERAKGNILERFSAQQFPDLHSELNLSSLELGDSALYFCASSVAAGKETQYFGPGTRLLVL.

The chain is built from TRBV19 and TRBJ1-2, with 7 positions matching TRBD1. Looked up from germline, CDR1 is LNHDA and CDR2 is SQIVND (reference sequence). The J segment lost 4 bases and the V segment lost 10 bases, leaving 9 bases of the junction unmatched. This CDR3 has 13 amino acids. This CDR3 reads CATWTGLLYGYTF. The CDR3 DNA reads as TGTGCCACCTGGACAGGATTACTCTATGGCTACACCTTC.

This chain joins TRBV30 and TRBJ1-2, with D unclear. The V gene's germline CDR1 is GTSNPN and CDR2 SVGIG (reference sequence). Trimming shortened V by 1 base and J by 0 bases, and 12 bases separated the two germline ends. The CDR3 is made up of 15 amino acids. The CDR3 protein is CAWSALLGSNYGYTF. CDR3 in DNA: TGTGCCTGGAGTGCCTTATTGGGTTCTAACTATGGCTACACCTTC.

This chain uses TRBV9 with TRBJ2-1, with 9 nucleotides matching TRBD1. Germline V gives CDR1 SGDLS, CDR2 YYNGEE. V was clipped by 0 bases and J by 7 bases; unmatched bases: 2. This CDR3 is 14 amino acids long. Written as DNA, the CDR3 is TGTGCCAGCAGCGTAGGGGACAGGGAGAATGAGCAGTTCTTC. It specifies CASSVGDRENEQFF.

The chain links TRBV4-3 to TRBJ1-1; D remains unclear. Trimming pared 0 bases from V and 2 bases from J, leaving 10 bases between. The CDR3 covers 15 residues. Germline CDR1 reads LGHNA; CDR2 reads YSLEER. Here the CDR3 DNA reads TGCGCCAGCAGCCAAGACGTTCGCTCAAACACTGAAGCTTTCTTT. It translates to CASSQDVRSNTEAFF.

The chain is built from TRBV27 and TRBJ1-1, with unresolved D. Germline V gives CDR1 MNHEY, CDR2 SMNVEV (reference sequence). Trimming cost V 2 bases and J 0 bases, with 13 bases left between them. The CDR3 covers 16 residues. As DNA, the CDR3 is TGTGCCAGCAGTTTAGGTTTAGGAGGTATGAACACTGAAGCTTTCTTT. Translated: CASSLGLGGMNTEAFF.

This clone was recorded once. The chain combines TRBV30 with TRBJ2-7; TRBD1 is a possible D gene (6 bases). The CDR3 extends over 12 amino acids. Germline V lookup: CDR1 GTSNPN, CDR2 SVGIG (reference sequence). V was trimmed by 6 bases and J by 5 bases, leaving 14 bases between them. In nucleotides, the CDR3 is TGTGCCTGCCAAAGGACAGTAAACGAGCAGTACTTC. This codes for CACQRTVNEQYF. Using reference TRBV30 and TRBJ2-7 for the parts outside the CDR3, the full variable domain is SQTIHQWPATLVQPVGSPLSLECTVEGTSNPNLYWYRQAAGRGLQLLFYSVGIGQISSEVPQNLSASRPQDRQFILSSKKLLLSDSGFYLCACQRTVNEQYFGPGTRLTVT.

This chain joins TRBV19 and TRBJ1-2; D is ambiguous. In germline, CDR1 is LNHDA, CDR2 SQIVND (reference sequence). The CDR3 loop spans 16 amino acids. V shed 5 bases and J shed 0 bases, with 16 bases lying between them. The CDR3 here is CASSPRGQTTNYGYTF. The CDR3 DNA reads as TGTGCCAGTAGTCCCCGAGGGCAGACAACTAACTATGGCTACACCTTC.

This clone was seen a few times. The rearrangement joins TRBV7-2 to TRBJ2-2; D not resolved. The germline V gene has CDR1 SGHTA and CDR2 FQGNSA. The germline V and J ends were trimmed by 5 bases and 2 bases, with 15 bases remaining between them. This CDR3 contains 16 residues. The CDR3 loop is CASSRDGYENTGELFF. As DNA, the CDR3 is TGTGCCAGCAGCAGAGACGGGTACGAAAACACCGGGGAGCTGTTTTTT.